The clone carrying this T cell receptor (beta chain) occurred once. Its cognate antigen is unknown. CDR1 is MNHEY, CDR2 SMNVEV, per germline (reference sequence). CDR3 length: 16 residues. V was clipped by 7 bases and J by 5 bases, with 23 bases between them. These data originate in a study of T cell repertoires in cytomegalovirus infection. At the level of the study: The public TCR beta signatures pointed to both CMV infection and matching HLA type. Regarding the study as a whole: Across the ex vivo response, the dominant clonotypes were HLA-C-restricted CMV-specific TCR beta clonotypes. CMV carriers having the relevant HLA were flagged by cumulative public TCR beta family frequency.

TCRdb itself ran the reads through MiXCR, one entry per CDR3 protein. The sample lists roughly 500,000 distinct CDR3 sequences; roughly a third were seen once. The source material was cultured PBMCs, sampled from culture after CMV antigen stimulation. This clonotype was obtained from a human donor in good health (CMV status not recorded). Some clones in this sample may be carry-over from other donors' samples. The gene calls are TRBV27 and TRBJ1-1; D ambiguous. The CDR3 coding sequence is TGTGCCAGCAAGCCTCTTGGAGGAGGGAAAAAAACTGAAGCTTTCTTT. Encoded protein: CASKPLGGGKKTEAFF.